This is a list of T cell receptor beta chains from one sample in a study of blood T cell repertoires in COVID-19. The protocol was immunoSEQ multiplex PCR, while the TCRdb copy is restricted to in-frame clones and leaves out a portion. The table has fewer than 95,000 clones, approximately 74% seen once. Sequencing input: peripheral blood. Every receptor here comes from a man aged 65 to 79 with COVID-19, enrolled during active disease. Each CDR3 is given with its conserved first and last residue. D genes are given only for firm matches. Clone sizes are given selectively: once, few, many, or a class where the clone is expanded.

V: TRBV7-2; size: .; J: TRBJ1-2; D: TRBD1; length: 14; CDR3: CASSPLDRAHGYTF; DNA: TGTGCCAGCAGCCCCCTCGACAGGGCCCATGGCTACACCTTC
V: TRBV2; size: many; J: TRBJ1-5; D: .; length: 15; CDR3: CASTVGDYSNQPQHF; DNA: TGTGCCAGCACCGTCGGTGACTATAGCAATCAGCCCCAGCATTTT
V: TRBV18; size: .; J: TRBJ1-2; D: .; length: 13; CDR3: CASSPSDSQGYTF; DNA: TGTGCCAGCTCACCTTCAGACAGCCAAGGCTACACCTTC
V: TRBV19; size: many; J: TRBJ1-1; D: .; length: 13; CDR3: CASSMLRVAEAFF; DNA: TGTGCCAGTAGTATGCTCCGGGTCGCTGAAGCTTTCTTT
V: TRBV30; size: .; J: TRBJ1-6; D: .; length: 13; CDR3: CAWVLQENSPLHF; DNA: TGTGCCTGGGTCCTACAGGAGAATTCACCCCTCCACTTT
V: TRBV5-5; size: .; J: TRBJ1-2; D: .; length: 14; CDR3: CASSLTAIDYGYTF; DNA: TGTGCCAGCAGCCTGACTGCCATCGACTATGGCTACACCTTC
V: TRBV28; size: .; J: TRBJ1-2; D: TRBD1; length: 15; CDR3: CASSPTMTGRDGYTF; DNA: TGTGCCAGCAGTCCCACCATGACAGGGCGAGATGGCTACACCTTC
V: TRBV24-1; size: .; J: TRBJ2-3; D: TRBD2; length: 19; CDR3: CATSDSTGTSGPSTDTQYF; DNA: TGTGCCACCAGTGATTCGACCGGGACTAGCGGGCCTAGCACAGATACGCAGTATTTT
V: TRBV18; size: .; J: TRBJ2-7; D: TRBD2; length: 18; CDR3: CASSPGRVRPSGSSEQYF; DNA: TGTGCCAGCTCACCCGGAAGGGTCCGGCCTAGCGGGAGTAGCGAGCAGTACTTC
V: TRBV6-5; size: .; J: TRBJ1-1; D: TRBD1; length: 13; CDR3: CASSSTGVVVAFF; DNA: TGTGCCAGCAGTTCTACAGGGGTTGTAGTAGCTTTCTTT
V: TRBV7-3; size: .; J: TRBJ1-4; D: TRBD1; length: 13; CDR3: CASSQGQGEKLFF; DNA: TGTGCCAGCAGCCAAGGACAGGGTGAAAAACTGTTTTTT
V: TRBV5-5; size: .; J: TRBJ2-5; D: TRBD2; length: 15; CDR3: CASSSGLAGVETQYF; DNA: TGTGCCAGCAGCTCGGGACTAGCGGGAGTGGAGACCCAGTACTTC
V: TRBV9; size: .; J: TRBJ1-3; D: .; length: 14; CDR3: CASSPTGSGNTIYF; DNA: TGTGCCAGCAGCCCGACAGGCTCTGGAAACACCATATATTTT
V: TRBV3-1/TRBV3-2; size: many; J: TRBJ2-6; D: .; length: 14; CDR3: CASSQRDGANVLTF; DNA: TGTGCCAGCAGCCAACGGGATGGGGCCAACGTCCTGACTTTC
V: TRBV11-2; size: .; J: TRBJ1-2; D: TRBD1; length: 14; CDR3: CASSLTGTGVGYTF; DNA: TGTGCCAGCAGCTTAACCGGGACAGGGGTCGGCTACACCTTC
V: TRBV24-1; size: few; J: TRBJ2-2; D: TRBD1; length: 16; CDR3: CATSDFADRGTGELFF; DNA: TGTGCCACCAGTGATTTTGCGGACAGGGGGACCGGGGAGCTGTTTTTT
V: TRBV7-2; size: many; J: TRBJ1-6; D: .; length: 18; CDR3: CASSPRLRRSSYNSPLHF; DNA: TGTGCCAGCAGCCCACGCCTACGTAGGAGCTCCTATAATTCACCCCTCCACTTT
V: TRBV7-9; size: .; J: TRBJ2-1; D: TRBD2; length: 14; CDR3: CASSQSGRGNEQFF; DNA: TGTGCCAGCAGCCAGAGCGGGAGGGGCAATGAGCAGTTCTTC
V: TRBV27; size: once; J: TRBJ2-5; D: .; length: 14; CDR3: CASSLGSSFQTQYF; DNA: TGTGCCAGCAGTTTAGGGTCTAGCTTCCAGACCCAGTACTTC
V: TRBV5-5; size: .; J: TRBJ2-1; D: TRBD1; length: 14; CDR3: CASSLWDRDTEQFF; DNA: TGTGCCAGCAGCTTGTGGGACAGGGATACTGAGCAGTTCTTC
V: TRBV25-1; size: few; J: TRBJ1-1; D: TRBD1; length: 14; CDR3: CASSGQGFYTEAFF; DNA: TGTGCCAGCAGCGGACAGGGATTTTACACTGAAGCTTTCTTT
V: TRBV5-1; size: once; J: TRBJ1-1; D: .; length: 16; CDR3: CASSLGPTNMNTEAFF; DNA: TGCGCCAGCAGCTTGGGGCCTACTAATATGAACACTGAAGCTTTCTTT
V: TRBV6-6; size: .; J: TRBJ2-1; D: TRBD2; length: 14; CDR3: CASSPAGGWNEQFF; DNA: TGTGCCAGCAGTCCAGCGGGAGGGTGGAATGAGCAGTTCTTC
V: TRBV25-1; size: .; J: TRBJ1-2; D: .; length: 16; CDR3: CASSEVWTAFSYGYTF; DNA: TGTGCCAGCAGTGAAGTGTGGACAGCGTTCTCCTATGGCTACACCTTC
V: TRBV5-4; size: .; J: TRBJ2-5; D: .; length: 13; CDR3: CASSLRGDETQYF; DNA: TGTGCCAGCAGCTTGAGAGGTGACGAGACCCAGTACTTC
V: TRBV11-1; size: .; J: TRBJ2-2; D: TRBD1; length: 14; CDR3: CASSWSRGSGELFF; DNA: TGTGCCAGCAGCTGGAGCAGGGGGTCCGGGGAGCTGTTTTTT
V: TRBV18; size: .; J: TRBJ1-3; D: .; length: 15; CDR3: CASSPPQGKGNTIYF; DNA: TGTGCCAGCTCACCACCACAGGGAAAGGGAAACACCATATATTTT
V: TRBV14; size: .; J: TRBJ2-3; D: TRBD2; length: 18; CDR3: CASSQRPGLASSTDTQYF; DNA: TGTGCCAGCAGCCAACGGCCGGGACTAGCGTCTAGCACAGATACGCAGTATTTT
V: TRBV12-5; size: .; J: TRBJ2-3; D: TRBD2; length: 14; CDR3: CASAASGGTDTQYF; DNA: TGTGCTAGTGCCGCTAGCGGGGGCACAGATACGCAGTATTTT
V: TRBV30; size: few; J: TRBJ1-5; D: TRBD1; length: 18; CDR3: CACFEGAPGLESNQPQHF; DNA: TGTGCCTGCTTTGAGGGGGCCCCAGGGTTGGAAAGCAATCAGCCCCAGCATTTT
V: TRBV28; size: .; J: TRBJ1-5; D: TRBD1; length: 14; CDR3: CASRLLTGTQPQHF; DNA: TGTGCCAGTCGCCTACTGACAGGGACTCAGCCCCAGCATTTT
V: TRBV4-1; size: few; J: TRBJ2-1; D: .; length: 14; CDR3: CASSLGLFDNEQFF; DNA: TGCGCCAGCAGCTTGGGACTTTTCGACAATGAGCAGTTCTTC
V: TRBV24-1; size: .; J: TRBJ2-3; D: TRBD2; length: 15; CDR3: CATRSGRTRTDTQYF; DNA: TGTGCCACCCGTAGCGGGAGGACCCGCACAGATACGCAGTATTTT
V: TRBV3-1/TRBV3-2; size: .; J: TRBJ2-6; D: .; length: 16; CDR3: CASSQVGLSGANVLTF; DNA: TGTGCCAGCAGCCAAGTTGGGCTCTCTGGGGCCAACGTCCTGACTTTC
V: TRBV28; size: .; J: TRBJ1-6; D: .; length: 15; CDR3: CASRTPTGDHSPLHF; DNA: TGTGCCAGCAGAACCCCTACGGGGGACCATTCACCCCTCCACTTT
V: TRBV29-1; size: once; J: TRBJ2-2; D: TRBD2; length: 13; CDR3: CSGAGGNTGELFF; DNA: TGCAGCGGAGCGGGGGGGAACACCGGGGAGCTGTTTTTT
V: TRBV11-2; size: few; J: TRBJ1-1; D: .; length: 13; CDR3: CASSLDDSDAAFF; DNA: TGTGCCAGCAGCTTAGATGATAGCGACGCGGCTTTCTTT
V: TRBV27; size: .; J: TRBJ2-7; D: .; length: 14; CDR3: CASSSGRTAYEQYF; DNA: TGTGCCAGCAGCTCTGGACGGACAGCCTACGAGCAGTACTTC
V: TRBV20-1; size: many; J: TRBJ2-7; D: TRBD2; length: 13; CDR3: CSASSGRLDEQYF; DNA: TGCAGTGCTAGTAGCGGGAGGCTCGACGAGCAGTACTTC
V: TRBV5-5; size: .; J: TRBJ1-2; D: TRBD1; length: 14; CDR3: CASSFGQAGGGYTF; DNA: TGTGCCAGCAGCTTCGGACAGGCCGGAGGGGGCTACACCTTC
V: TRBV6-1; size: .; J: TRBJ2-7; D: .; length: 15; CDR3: CASSELAGAAHEQYF; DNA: TGTGCCAGCAGTGAATTGGCTGGAGCGGCCCACGAGCAGTACTTC
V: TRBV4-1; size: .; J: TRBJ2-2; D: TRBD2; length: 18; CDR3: CASSQPTSGRVGTGELFF; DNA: TGCGCCAGCAGCCAACCCACTAGCGGGAGGGTGGGCACCGGGGAGCTGTTTTTT
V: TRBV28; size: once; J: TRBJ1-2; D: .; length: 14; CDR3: CASSSLGRLIGYTF; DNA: TGTGCCAGCAGCTCCCTGGGGCGTTTGATCGGCTACACCTTC
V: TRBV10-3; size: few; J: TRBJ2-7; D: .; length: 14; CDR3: CAISERDSSYEQYF; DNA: TGTGCCATCAGTGAAAGAGACAGCTCCTACGAGCAGTACTTC
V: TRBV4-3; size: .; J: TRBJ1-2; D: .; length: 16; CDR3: CASSPWTENSNYGYTF; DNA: TGCGCCAGCAGCCCGTGGACAGAAAACTCTAACTATGGCTACACCTTC
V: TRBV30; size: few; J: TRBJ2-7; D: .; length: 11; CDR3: CAWSQQAEQYF; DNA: TGTGCCTGGAGTCAACAGGCCGAGCAGTACTTC
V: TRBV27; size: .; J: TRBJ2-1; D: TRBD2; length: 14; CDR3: CASSWGGSYNEQFF; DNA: TGTGCCAGCAGTTGGGGGGGCTCCTACAATGAGCAGTTCTTC
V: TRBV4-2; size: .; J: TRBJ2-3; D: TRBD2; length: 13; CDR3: CATSPGGADTQYF; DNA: TGTGCCACTTCCCCGGGGGGGGCGGATACGCAGTATTTT
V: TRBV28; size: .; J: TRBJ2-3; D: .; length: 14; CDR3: CASSGTPQSDTQYF; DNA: TGTGCCAGCAGTGGGACTCCCCAGTCAGATACGCAGTATTTT
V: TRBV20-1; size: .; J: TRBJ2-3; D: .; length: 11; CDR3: CSVARGDTQYF; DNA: TGCAGTGTTGCTCGGGGAGATACGCAGTATTTT
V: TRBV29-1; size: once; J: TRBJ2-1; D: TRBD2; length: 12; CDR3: CSVELLAGRQFF; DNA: TGCAGCGTTGAGCTACTAGCGGGACGGCAGTTCTTC
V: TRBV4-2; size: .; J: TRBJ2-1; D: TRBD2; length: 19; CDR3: CASSPRTSGREQFYNEQFF; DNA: TGTGCCAGCAGCCCCCGGACTAGCGGGAGGGAACAGTTCTACAATGAGCAGTTCTTC
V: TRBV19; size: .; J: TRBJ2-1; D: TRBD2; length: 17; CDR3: CASSIVLAGGSYNEQFF; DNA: TGTGCCAGTAGTATAGTCCTAGCGGGAGGCTCCTACAATGAGCAGTTCTTC